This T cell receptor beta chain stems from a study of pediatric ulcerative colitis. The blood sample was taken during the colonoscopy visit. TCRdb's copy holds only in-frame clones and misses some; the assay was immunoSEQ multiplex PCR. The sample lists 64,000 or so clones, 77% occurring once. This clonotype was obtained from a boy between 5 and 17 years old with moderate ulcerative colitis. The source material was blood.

The CDR3 is CASSGNSGTAIAYEQYF. For the CDR3, the DNA is TGTGCCAGCAGCGGGAACTCCGGGACAGCTATAGCCTACGAGCAGTACTTC. The chain carries TRBV7-8 and TRBJ2-7, with 7 positions matching TRBD1. In germline, CDR1 is SGHVS, CDR2 FQNEAQ. J gave up 2 bases and V 5 bases, and 15 bases lay outside the gene matches. The CDR3 runs 17 residues. Looking up the rest from reference TRBV7-8 and TRBJ2-7 gives the full variable domain: GAGVSQSPRYKVAKRGQDVALRCDPISGHVSLFWYQQALGQGPEFLTYFQNEAQLDKSGLPSDRFFAERPEGSVSTLKIQRTQQEDSAVYLCASSGNSGTAIAYEQYFGPGTRLTVT.